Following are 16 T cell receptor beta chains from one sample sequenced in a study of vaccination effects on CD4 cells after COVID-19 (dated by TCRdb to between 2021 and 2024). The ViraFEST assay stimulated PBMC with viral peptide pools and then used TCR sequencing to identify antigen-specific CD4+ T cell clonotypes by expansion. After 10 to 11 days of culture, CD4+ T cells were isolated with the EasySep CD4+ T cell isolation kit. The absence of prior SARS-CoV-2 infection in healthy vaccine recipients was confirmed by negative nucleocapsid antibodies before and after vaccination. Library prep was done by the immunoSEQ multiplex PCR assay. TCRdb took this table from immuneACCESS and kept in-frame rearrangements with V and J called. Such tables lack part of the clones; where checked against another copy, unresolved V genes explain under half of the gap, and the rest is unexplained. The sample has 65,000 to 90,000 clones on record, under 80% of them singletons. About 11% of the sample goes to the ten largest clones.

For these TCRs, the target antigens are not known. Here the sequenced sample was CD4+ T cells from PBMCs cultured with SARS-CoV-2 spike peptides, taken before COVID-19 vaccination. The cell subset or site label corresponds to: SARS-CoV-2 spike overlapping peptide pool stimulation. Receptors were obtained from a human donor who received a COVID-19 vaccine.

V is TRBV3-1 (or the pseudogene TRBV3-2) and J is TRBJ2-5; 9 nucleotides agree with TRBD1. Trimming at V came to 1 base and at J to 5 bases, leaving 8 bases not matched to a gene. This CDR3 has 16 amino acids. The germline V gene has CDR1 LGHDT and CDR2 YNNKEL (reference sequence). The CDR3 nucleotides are TGTGCCAGCAGCCAAGGGGCCCAGACAGGGGGGGAGACCCAGTACTTC. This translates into CASSQGAQTGGETQYF.

The CDR3 DNA follows: TGTGCCAGCAGTGTAAATGTGGGGAATCAGCCCCAGCATTTT. This sequence encodes CASSVNVGNQPQHF. The V gene is TRBV2, the J gene TRBJ1-5; D gene uncertain. The V end lost 4 bases, the J end lost 4 bases, and 11 bases lay between the germline ends. CDR3 size: 14 residues. Per germline, CDR1 SNHLY and CDR2 FYNNEI.

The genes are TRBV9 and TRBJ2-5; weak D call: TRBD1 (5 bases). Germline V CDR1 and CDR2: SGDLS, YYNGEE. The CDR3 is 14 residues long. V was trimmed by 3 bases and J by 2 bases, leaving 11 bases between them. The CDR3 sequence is CASSEGPPQETQYF. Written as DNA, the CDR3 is TGTGCCAGCAGCGAGGGGCCACCGCAAGAGACCCAGTACTTC.

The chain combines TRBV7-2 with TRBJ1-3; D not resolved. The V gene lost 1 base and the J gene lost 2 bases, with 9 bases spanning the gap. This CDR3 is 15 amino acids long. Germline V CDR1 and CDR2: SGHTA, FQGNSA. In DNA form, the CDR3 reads TGTGCCAGCAGCTTAGGCCCCGCAGCTGGAAACACCATATATTTT. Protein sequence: CASSLGPAAGNTIYF.

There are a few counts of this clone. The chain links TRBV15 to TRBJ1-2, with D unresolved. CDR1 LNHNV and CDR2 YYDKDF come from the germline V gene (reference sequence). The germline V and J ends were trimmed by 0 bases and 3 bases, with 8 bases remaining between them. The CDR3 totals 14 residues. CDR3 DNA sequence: TGTGCCACCAGCAGAGATAAGAGGGACTATGGCTACACCTTC. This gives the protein CATSRDKRDYGYTF.

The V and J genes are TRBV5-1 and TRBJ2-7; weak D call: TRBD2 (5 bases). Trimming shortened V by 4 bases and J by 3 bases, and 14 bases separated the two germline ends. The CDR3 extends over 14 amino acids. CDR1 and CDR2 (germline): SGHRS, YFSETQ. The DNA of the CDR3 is TGCGCCAGCAGCGATCGAGGTCGGGGCTACGAGCAGTACGTC. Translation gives CASSDRGRGYEQYV.

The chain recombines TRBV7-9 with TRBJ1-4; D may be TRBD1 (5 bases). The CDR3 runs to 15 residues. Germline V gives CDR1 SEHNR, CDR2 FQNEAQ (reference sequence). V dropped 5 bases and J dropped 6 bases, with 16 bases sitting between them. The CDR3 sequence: CASSGGAGLDEKLFF. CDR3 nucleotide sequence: TGTGCCAGCAGCGGGGGTGCAGGCTTGGATGAAAAACTGTTTTTT.

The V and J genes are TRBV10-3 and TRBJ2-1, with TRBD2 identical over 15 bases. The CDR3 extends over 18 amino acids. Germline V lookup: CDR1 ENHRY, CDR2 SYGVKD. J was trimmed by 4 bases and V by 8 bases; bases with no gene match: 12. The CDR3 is CAISPSMGTSGGYNEQFF. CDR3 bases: TGTGCCATCTCCCCCTCAATGGGGACTAGCGGGGGGTACAATGAGCAGTTCTTC.

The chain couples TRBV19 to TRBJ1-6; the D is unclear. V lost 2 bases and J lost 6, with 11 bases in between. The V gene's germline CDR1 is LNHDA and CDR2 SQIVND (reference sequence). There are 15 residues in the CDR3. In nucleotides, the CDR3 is TGTGCCAGTAGTATACAGGAGACCTTTAATTCACCCCTCCACTTT. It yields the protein CASSIQETFNSPLHF.

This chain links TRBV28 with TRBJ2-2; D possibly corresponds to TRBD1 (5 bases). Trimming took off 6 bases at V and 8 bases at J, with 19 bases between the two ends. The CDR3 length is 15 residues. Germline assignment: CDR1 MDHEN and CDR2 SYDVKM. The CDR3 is CASSSQWQGTGELFF. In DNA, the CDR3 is TGTGCCAGCAGCTCCCAGTGGCAGGGAACTGGGGAGCTGTTTTTT.

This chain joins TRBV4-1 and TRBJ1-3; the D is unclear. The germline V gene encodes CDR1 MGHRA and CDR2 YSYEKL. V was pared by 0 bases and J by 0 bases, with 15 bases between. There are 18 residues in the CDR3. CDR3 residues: CASSQERAQIASGNTIYF. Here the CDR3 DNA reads TGCGCCAGCAGCCAAGAAAGAGCACAGATAGCCTCTGGAAACACCATATATTTT.

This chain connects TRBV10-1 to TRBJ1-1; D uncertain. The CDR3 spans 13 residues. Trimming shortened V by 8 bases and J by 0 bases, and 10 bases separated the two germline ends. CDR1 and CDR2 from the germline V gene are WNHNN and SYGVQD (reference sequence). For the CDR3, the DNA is TGCGCCAGCCGTTTCGGCCTGAACACTGAAGCTTTCTTT. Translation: CASRFGLNTEAFF.

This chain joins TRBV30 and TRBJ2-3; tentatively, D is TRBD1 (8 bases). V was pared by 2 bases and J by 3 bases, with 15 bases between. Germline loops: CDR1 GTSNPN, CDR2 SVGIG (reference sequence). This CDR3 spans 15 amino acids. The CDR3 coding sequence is TGTGCCTGGAGTCAAGACAGGGGAGGGACAGATACGCAGTATTTT. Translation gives CAWSQDRGGTDTQYF.

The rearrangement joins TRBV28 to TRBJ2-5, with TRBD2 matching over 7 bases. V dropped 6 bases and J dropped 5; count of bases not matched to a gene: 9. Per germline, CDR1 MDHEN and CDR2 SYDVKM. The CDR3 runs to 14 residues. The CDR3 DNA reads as TGTGCCAGCAGAAACGAGCGGGGTTGGGAGACCCAGTACTTC. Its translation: CASRNERGWETQYF. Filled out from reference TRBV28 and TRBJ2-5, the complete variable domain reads DVKVTQSSRYLVKRTGEKVFLECVQDMDHENMFWYRQDPGLGLRLIYFSYDVKMKEKGDIPEGYSVSREKKERFSLILESASTNQTSMYLCASRNERGWETQYFGPGTRLLVL.

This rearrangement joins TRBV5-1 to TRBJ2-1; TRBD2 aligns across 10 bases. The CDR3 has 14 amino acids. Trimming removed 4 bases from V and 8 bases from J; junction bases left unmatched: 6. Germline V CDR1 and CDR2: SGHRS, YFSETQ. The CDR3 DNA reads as TGCGCCAGCAGCCGTGGGACTAGCGCGGATGAGCAGTTCTTC. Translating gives CASSRGTSADEQFF.

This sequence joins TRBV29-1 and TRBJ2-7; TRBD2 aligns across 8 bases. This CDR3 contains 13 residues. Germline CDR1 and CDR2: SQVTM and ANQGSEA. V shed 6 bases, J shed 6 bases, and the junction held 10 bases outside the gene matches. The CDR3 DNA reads TGCAGCGTGTCACGGGGGGGATCATCCGAGCAGTACGTC. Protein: CSVSRGGSSEQYV.